Shown below are 11 T cell receptor beta chains from a single sample sequenced in a study of blood T cell repertoires in COVID-19. The protocol was immunoSEQ multiplex PCR, while the TCRdb copy is restricted to in-frame clones and leaves out a portion. The data hold under 100,000 clones, with about 83% observed a single time. Sequencing used peripheral blood. These receptors were collected from a woman between 65 and 79 years old with acute or convalescent COVID-19.

The chain recombines TRBV9 with TRBJ2-7, with TRBD1 matching over 7 bases. Germline V gives CDR1 SGDLS, CDR2 YYNGEE. CDR3 length: 15 amino acids. Trimming cost V 4 bases and J 4 bases; bases outside gene matches: 11. The CDR3: CASSRGQDLLYEQYF. CDR3 nucleotides: TGTGCCAGCAGCCGAGGACAGGACCTACTGTACGAGCAGTACTTC.

The V and J genes are TRBV4-1 and TRBJ2-7; 7 bases fit TRBD2. The CDR3 has 16 amino acids. CDR1 MGHRA and CDR2 YSYEKL come from the germline V gene. J was trimmed by 6 bases and V by 6 bases; bases with no gene match: 17. The CDR3 protein is CASSLYHPGEGGEQYF. In nucleotides, the CDR3 is TGCGCCAGCAGTTTATATCACCCGGGGGAGGGAGGCGAGCAGTACTTC.

The CDR3 sequence: CASTQGAWQPQHF. CDR3 coding DNA: TGTGCCAGCACCCAGGGGGCATGGCAGCCCCAGCATTTT. The genes are TRBV12-3 or TRBV12-4 and TRBJ1-5; 8 nucleotides agree with TRBD1. V shed 7 bases, J shed 7 bases, and the junction held 6 bases outside the gene matches. The length of the CDR3 is 13 residues.

This sequence joins TRBV5-6 and TRBJ1-2; D is possibly TRBD1 (5 bases). V was trimmed by 0 bases and J by 7 bases, leaving 19 bases between them. The length of the CDR3 is 16 residues. Germline CDR1 reads SGHDT; CDR2 reads YYEEEE. CDR3 sequence (DNA): TGTGCCAGCAGCTTGGATTTGGGGGAGGTCTCGACTGGCTACACCTTC. Translating it yields CASSLDLGEVSTGYTF. Using reference TRBV5-6 and TRBJ1-2 for the parts outside the CDR3, the full variable domain is DAGVTQSPTHLIKTRGQQVTLRCSPKSGHDTVSWYQQALGQGPQFIFQYYEEEERQRGNFPDRFSGHQFPNYSSELNVNALLLGDSALYLCASSLDLGEVSTGYTFGSGTRLTVV.

In DNA form, the CDR3 reads TGTGCCAGCAGCCAAAATATGGGGGGCACTGAAGCTTTCTTT. It translates to CASSQNMGGTEAFF. The V gene is TRBV3-1 (or the pseudogene TRBV3-2), the J gene TRBJ1-1, with D maybe TRBD1 (5 bases). The CDR3 consists of 14 residues. Between the trimmed V and J ends, which lost 2 bases and 4 bases, there was a span of 11 bases. Germline V CDR1 and CDR2: LGHDT, YNNKEL (reference sequence).

The CDR3 region is CASSIPDRELQHF. The CDR3 DNA sequence: TGTGCCAGTAGTATCCCGGACAGGGAACTCCAGCATTTT. The chain recombines TRBV19 with TRBJ1-5; 8 bases line up with TRBD1. Germline loops: CDR1 LNHDA, CDR2 SQIVND (reference sequence). The length of the CDR3 is 13 residues. Trimming removed 3 bases from V and 12 bases from J; junction bases left unmatched: 7.

This clone was detected only once. This chain links TRBV11-3 with TRBJ1-1; D gene ambiguous. CDR3 length: 18 amino acids. Looked up from germline, CDR1 is SGHNT and CDR2 is YENEEA. V dropped 0 bases and J dropped 6 bases, with 23 bases sitting between them. In DNA, the CDR3 is TGTGCCAGCAGCTTAGATCAAACAGTTAGACCCTCGGCTGCTGAAGCTTTCTTT. Amino acid sequence: CASSLDQTVRPSAAEAFF.

The J gene is TRBJ2-1, the V gene TRBV30; possibly TRBD1 for D (6 bases). V was pared by 7 bases and J by 0 bases, with 16 bases between. The germline CDR1 and CDR2 sequences are GTSNPN and SVGIG (reference sequence). CDR3 length: 15 residues. CDR3 bases: TGTGCCTCATCCGTCGGACAGATCTCCTACAATGAGCAGTTCTTC. Translated: CASSVGQISYNEQFF.

The chain recombines TRBV4-1 with TRBJ1-1; D call uncertain. The length of the CDR3 is 15 residues. CDR1 is MGHRA and CDR2 is YSYEKL in the germline V gene. V lost 1 base and J 0 bases, leaving 9 bases between the germline ends. The CDR3 is CASSQVVTLNTEAFF. The CDR3 DNA reads as TGCGCCAGCAGCCAAGTTGTCACATTGAACACTGAAGCTTTCTTT.

CDR3 DNA: TGTGCCACGAAAGACCCGGGACACGGCTCCAGGTCTGAAGCTTTCTTT. Protein product: CATKDPGHGSRSEAFF. This chain uses TRBV10-3 with TRBJ1-1, with D perhaps matching TRBD1 (6 bases). CDR1 is ENHRY, CDR2 SYGVKD, per germline. There are 16 residues in the CDR3. The V and J ends lost 10 bases and 6 bases respectively, with 27 bases between them.

J is TRBJ1-2 and V is TRBV5-6; weak D call: TRBD1 (5 bases). Trimming removed 2 bases from V and 0 bases from J, with 8 bases in between. The germline V gene encodes CDR1 SGHDT and CDR2 YYEEEE. The CDR3 is made up of 14 amino acids. DNA of the CDR3: TGTGCCAGCAGCTTCGGGACTACTAACTATGGCTACACCTTC. This translates into CASSFGTTNYGYTF.